Included here is one TCR beta chain sequence, with context. The specificity of this receptor is unknown. No base quality values were provided; no much bigger clone lies one nucleotide off. The library was generated by the immunoSEQ multiplex PCR assay. For TCR sequencing, RNA was extracted from every sample and reverse transcribed into cDNA to serve as template. SuperScript III was used for first-strand cDNA synthesis, primed with a 2:1 mix of oligo-dT and random hexamers. Amplification bias was assessed with a synthetic immune receptor repertoire, and residual bias was removed computationally. In the original analysis: Raw reads were preprocessed for error removal, and CDR3 was defined according to IMGT conventions as running from the conserved cysteine to phenylalanine. Clonality was computed as 1 minus the Shannon entropy, with the entropy normalized by log2 of the number of productive unique TCRs. Whether scalp clones were CD4 or CD8 was inferred by matching scalp TCRbeta sequences against CD4 and CD8 repertoires sorted from blood. Sourced from immuneACCESS, this table was stored by TCRdb with only in-frame sequences that have V and J called. A share of the clones is absent; for the studies checked, an unresolved V gene accounts for under half, and the remainder has no known explanation. D and trimming come from the DNA, and the V and J calls and clone size come from that table. A total of under 150,000 clones appear in this sample, approximately 60% of them only once. The top ten hold 36% of the sample.

This sample was included in a study of CD8+ T cells in alopecia areata (dated by TCRdb to about 2018). Context from the whole study: The study used high-throughput TCRbeta sequencing to examine T cell clonal expansion in alopecia areata, in both the C3H/HeJ mouse model and human patients. Scalp clonality was compared across normal scalp (n=4), patchy alopecia areata scalp (n=8), and alopecia totalis/universalis scalp (n=8). Scalp tissue and sorted CD4+ and CD8+ peripheral blood T cells from patchy and totalis/universalis alopecia areata patients and from healthy controls were covered by human TCRbeta sequencing. TCRbeta CDR3 regions were amplified by immunoSEQ multiplex PCR using 35 Vbeta forward and 13 Jbeta reverse primers. The RNA source kit depended on sample type: the PAXgene miRNA kit for fixed scalp, the miRNeasy kit for PBMCs, and the RNeasy kit for mouse skin.

Study-level results and caveats: TCR sequences shared between patients were less clear than in mice, possibly partly because of HLA diversity in the patient population. Resident alphabeta T cells in normal human skin are also sequenced, complicating scalp TCR repertoire analysis, unlike mouse skin dominated by gammadelta T cells. Compared with normal scalp, lesional scalp, particularly in alopecia totalis/universalis, had higher clonality and more expanded CD8+ clones, which suggests antigenic drive.

PBMCs were isolated by density centrifugation and stained for CD3, CD4 and CD8, and CD4+ and CD8+ T cells were sorted on a FACSAria. Scalp biopsies and blood samples were provided by unaffected controls. Including the terminal cysteine and phenylalanine, the CDR3 comprises 14 residues. Solely the CDR3 DNA is kept, with 42 bases framed from the first base. The junction carries 3 bases between V and J, which are trimmed by 0 bases and 3 bases respectively. CDR1 PRHDT and CDR2 FYEKMQ were looked up in the germline V gene (reference sequence). The clonotype originates from a human donor in good health. This sequence uses TRBV13 and TRBJ2-6; no confident D gene assignment can be made. The sequencing input was CD8+ T cells sorted from blood. The CDR3 protein: CASSLGGGANVLTF. The bases are TGTGCCAGCAGCTTAGGGGGTGGGGCCAACGTCCTGACTTTC.